This TCR beta chain originates from a study of shared clonotypes between healthy human individuals. Across the whole study: CD4 naive cells filled three plates per donor, CD4 memory three, CD8 naive two and CD8 memory one.

The V gene lost 4 bases and the J gene lost 8 bases, with 15 bases spanning the gap. The germline V gene encodes CDR1 SGHDN and CDR2 FVKESK. The CDR3 has 13 amino acids. General study points: The study found lower generation probabilities in non-shared clonotypes than in those shared by all four donors.

The donors, healthy adults who were HIV-negative, had experienced no recent acute infections or vaccinations. All donors were Caucasian adults living in Nashville, Tennessee. Worth noting for this clone: Its antigen is currently unknown.

Here immunoSEQ multiplex PCR was the method, and the copy in TCRdb shows in-frame clones only, minus some. The table records over 950,000 clones, approximately 75% of them present only once. The clonotype originates from a man younger than 30 in good health. Some clones in this sample may be carry-over from other donors' samples. The sample taken for sequencing was memory CD4+ T cells from PBMCs. Subset defined: CD45RA-negative fraction. The J gene is TRBJ2-7, the V gene TRBV14; D call uncertain. The CDR3 coding sequence is TGTGCCAGCAGCCCCCCCGTGTCTTTGAAGCAGTACTTC. Residues: CASSPPVSLKQYF.